This TCR beta chain was found in a study of cytomegalovirus exposure and HLA in healthy donors. The primer mix had 60 Vbeta and 13 Jbeta primers. Repertoires were generated with immunoSEQ multiplex PCR, while TCRdb's copy carries only in-frame clones and drops some. This sample contains approximately 100,000 clones. Comment on this clone: Its antigen is currently unknown.

Study observations and caveats: V- and J-gene trimming in TCR beta was tied to a missense DCLRE1C variant by an analysis performed later. The study designated 150 to 200 TCR beta chains cytomegalovirus-associated. The study found most TCR sequences rare, yet found some public TCRs in many donors.

The CDR3 extends over 17 amino acids. From germline, CDR1 is SGDLS and CDR2 YYNGEE. The V gene end was trimmed by 3 bases and the J gene end by 2 bases; junction bases not matched to a gene: 13. This receptor was obtained from a man aged 45-65 years in good health and CMV-seronegative. The V call is TRBV9, the J call TRBJ2-5, with TRBD2 matching 7 bases. Sequencing was done on a sample of PBMCs. For the CDR3, the DNA is TGTGCCAGCAGCGCGGGGGGAACAGACGGATTTCAAGAGACCCAGTACTTC. This gives the protein CASSAGGTDGFQETQYF.